Below, 18 T cell receptor beta chains from the same sample are listed, as sequenced in a study of blood T cell repertoires in COVID-19. Assay used: immunoSEQ multiplex PCR; TCRdb lists only in-frame clones, some missing. The sample includes some 160,000 clones, approximately 91% of them seen just once. Material for sequencing was peripheral blood. The receptors derive from a man aged 18 to 30 with acute or convalescent COVID-19.

The chain carries TRBV6-5 and TRBJ2-1, with D possibly matching TRBD2 (7 bases). The V gene's germline CDR1 is MNHEY and CDR2 SVGAGI. V gave up 6 bases and J gave up 7 bases, with 19 bases separating them. CDR3 size: 15 residues. Written as DNA, the CDR3 is TGTGCCAGCAGCTTCCGGGGGGCAGTACAAAATGAGCAGTTCTTC. Translating it yields CASSFRGAVQNEQFF.

The rearrangement joins TRBV28 to TRBJ1-6; 7 nucleotides agree with TRBD1. J gave up 9 bases and V 11 bases, and 7 bases lay outside the gene matches. The CDR3 totals 12 residues. Germline V gene sequence: CDR1 MDHEN, CDR2 SYDVKM. The CDR3 DNA sequence: TGTGCCCAGGGGGGCGCAGGTTCACCCCTCCACTTT. Translating it yields CAQGGAGSPLHF.

The chain uses TRBV6-1 and TRBJ1-1, with D possibly TRBD1 on 5 matching bases. Between the trimmed V and J ends, which lost 4 bases and 3 bases, there was a span of 18 bases. Germline CDR1 MNHNS, CDR2 SASEGT. This CDR3 is built from 16 residues. In nucleotides, the CDR3 is TGTGCCAGCAGTGCCCGGACGGGACTTGGGGACACTGAAGCTTTCTTT. Translation: CASSARTGLGDTEAFF.

The V call is TRBV30, the J call TRBJ1-4; D remains ambiguous. This CDR3 is built from 17 residues. V was shortened by 4 bases and J by 4 bases, with 22 bases between the two germline ends. Germline V lookup: CDR1 GTSNPN, CDR2 SVGIG (reference sequence). The CDR3 reads CAWNLPRQAKLNEKLFF. CDR3 bases: TGTGCCTGGAATTTACCCCGTCAGGCCAAACTTAATGAAAAACTGTTTTTT.

V gene TRBV18 combines with J gene TRBJ2-3, with D perhaps matching TRBD2 (6 bases). V was cut by 3 bases and J by 0 bases, with 22 bases left in between. Germline V CDR1 and CDR2: KGHSH, LQKENI. The CDR3 has 19 residues. CDR3 DNA sequence: TGTGCCAGCTCACCCCTCCTTGGAGGGCTAGGCTCTAGCACAGATACGCAGTATTTT. Translating gives CASSPLLGGLGSSTDTQYF.

This sequence joins TRBV5-1 and TRBJ1-2; D not certain. The CDR3 consists of 13 residues. The germline CDR1 and CDR2 sequences are SGHRS and YFSETQ. Trimming pared 0 bases from V and 7 bases from J, leaving 10 bases between. CDR3 DNA sequence: TGCGCCAGCAGCTTGGAAGGGAGCGGTGGCTACACCTTC. It specifies CASSLEGSGGYTF.

The CDR3 coding sequence is TGCGCCAGCAGCTTGCGGGGCCTAGCGACAGATACGCAGTATTTT. It yields the protein CASSLRGLATDTQYF. The chain is built from TRBV5-1 and TRBJ2-3, with D possibly TRBD2 on 6 matching bases. The CDR3 runs to 15 residues. The ends were cut back, 1 base at V and 3 bases at J, with 12 bases in the middle. Germline CDR1 is SGHRS and CDR2 is YFSETQ.

This sequence joins TRBV29-1 and TRBJ1-1; 8 bases match TRBD1. The CDR3 runs to 15 residues. The germline CDR1 and CDR2 sequences are SQVTM and ANQGSEA. J gave up 3 bases and V 5 bases, and 11 bases lay outside the gene matches. The CDR3 protein is CSVTLDRVFDTEAFF. For the CDR3, the DNA is TGCAGCGTTACCCTGGACAGGGTATTCGACACTGAAGCTTTCTTT.

The rearrangement uses TRBV18 and TRBJ2-2, with 7 bases fitting TRBD1. V was clipped by 2 bases and J by 4 bases; unmatched bases: 4. The length of the CDR3 is 15 residues. The V gene's germline CDR1 is KGHSH and CDR2 LQKENI. CDR3 region: CASSPRQGVTGELFF. In DNA form, the CDR3 reads TGTGCCAGCTCACCAAGACAGGGAGTCACCGGGGAGCTGTTTTTT.

This chain uses TRBV5-1 with TRBJ1-2; 9 nucleotides match TRBD1. CDR3 length equals 15 residues. V shed 4 bases and J 8 bases; nucleotides not matched to a gene: 12. The germline CDR1 and CDR2 sequences are SGHRS and YFSETQ. The CDR3 sequence: CASSLGEGQGKGYTF. The CDR3 region has the DNA TGCGCCAGCAGCCTCGGGGAGGGACAGGGAAAAGGCTACACCTTC.

This rearrangement joins TRBV6-6 to TRBJ1-1; perhaps TRBD1 as D (6 bases). In germline, CDR1 is MNHNY, CDR2 SVGAGI (reference sequence). The CDR3 is 15 residues long. The germline V and J ends were trimmed by 5 bases and 2 bases, with 15 bases remaining between them. The CDR3 region is CASSLKGEPNTEAFF. CDR3 coding DNA: TGTGCCAGCAGTCTCAAGGGGGAGCCTAACACTGAAGCTTTCTTT.

J is TRBJ1-1 and V is TRBV5-1; D gene unclear. The CDR3 contains 13 residues. Deletions cut 3 bases from V and 7 bases from J, with 13 bases between. Per germline, CDR1 SGHRS and CDR2 YFSETQ. CDR3 DNA sequence: TGCGCCAGCAGCTCCGGGAACCCCCATGAAGCTTTCTTT. The encoded protein is CASSSGNPHEAFF.

Points on this clone: One end of the junction fails to match germline, which may point to a read error. The chain is built from TRBV11-3 and TRBJ2-3; D possibly corresponds to TRBD2 (5 bases). This CDR3 comprises 14 residues. Germline V lookup: CDR1 SGHNT, CDR2 YENEEA. The CDR3 sequence is CASSTRGWAETQYF. The CDR3, as DNA: TGTGCCAGCAGCACTAGAGGATGGGCAGAGACGCAGTATTTT.

This clone was picked up one time. V is TRBV19 and J is TRBJ2-1, with 8 bases fitting TRBD1. CDR1 LNHDA and CDR2 SQIVND come from the germline V gene (reference sequence). V gave up 5 bases and J gave up 1 base; unmatched junction bases: 4. The CDR3 extends over 15 amino acids. CDR3 bases: TGTGCCAGTAGTTCAACAGGGGGGTCCTACAATGAGCAGTTCTTC. Residues: CASSSTGGSYNEQFF.

The V and J genes are TRBV12-5 and TRBJ2-1, with TRBD2 identical over 11 bases. Germline trimming cut 5 bases from V and 0 bases from J; bases unmatched to any gene: 6. The CDR3 has 17 residues. CDR1 LGHNT and CDR2 FRNRAP come from the germline V gene. The CDR3 is CASGPHTSGGSYNEQFF. CDR3 nucleotides: TGTGCTAGTGGTCCCCACACTAGCGGGGGCTCCTACAATGAGCAGTTCTTC.

The V gene is TRBV14, the J gene TRBJ2-7; TRBD1 is a possible D gene (6 bases). The V end lost 3 bases, the J end lost 4 bases, and 13 bases lay between the germline ends. The CDR3 extends over 14 amino acids. Germline V gene data show CDR1 as SGHDN and CDR2 as FVKESK. The CDR3 region is CASSHLDSAYEQYF. Here the CDR3 DNA reads TGTGCCAGCAGCCACCTGGACAGCGCTTACGAGCAGTACTTC.

The chain joins TRBV7-2 to TRBJ1-3; D is perhaps TRBD1 (5 bases). The CDR3 consists of 14 residues. Germline V CDR1 and CDR2: SGHTA, FQGNSA. Trimming stripped 5 bases from V and 0 bases from J, with 8 bases between. CDR3 loop: CASSPGLSGNTIYF. The CDR3 coding sequence is TGTGCCAGCAGCCCAGGGCTCTCTGGAAACACCATATATTTT.

The chain employs TRBV7-2 and TRBJ2-2; TRBD2 agrees at 11 bases. The junction had 9 bases not matched to a gene; V was cut back by 2 bases and J by 4 bases. This CDR3 region has 18 residues. Germline CDR1 is SGHTA and CDR2 is FQGNSA. The CDR3 here is CASSLQSNGLAGTGELFF. CDR3 bases: TGTGCCAGCAGCTTACAATCGAATGGACTAGCGGGCACCGGGGAGCTGTTTTTT.